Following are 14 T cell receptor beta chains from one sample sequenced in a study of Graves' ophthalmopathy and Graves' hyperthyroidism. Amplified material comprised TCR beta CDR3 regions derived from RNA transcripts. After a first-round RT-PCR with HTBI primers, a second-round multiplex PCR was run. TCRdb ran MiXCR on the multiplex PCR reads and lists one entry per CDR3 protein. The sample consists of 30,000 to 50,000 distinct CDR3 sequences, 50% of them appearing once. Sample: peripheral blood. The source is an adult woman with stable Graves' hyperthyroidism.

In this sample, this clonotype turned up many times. The CDR3 sequence is CASSLAFLRGIRSGYTF. The CDR3 DNA follows: TGTGCCAGCAGCTTAGCCTTCCTACGGGGAATCAGGTCTGGCTACACCTTC. The rearrangement joins TRBV11-2 to TRBJ1-2; D is unresolved. Trimming left V 1 base short and J 7 bases short, with 22 bases between. CDR3 length: 17 amino acids. Per the germline V gene, CDR1 is SGHAT and CDR2 is FQNNGV.

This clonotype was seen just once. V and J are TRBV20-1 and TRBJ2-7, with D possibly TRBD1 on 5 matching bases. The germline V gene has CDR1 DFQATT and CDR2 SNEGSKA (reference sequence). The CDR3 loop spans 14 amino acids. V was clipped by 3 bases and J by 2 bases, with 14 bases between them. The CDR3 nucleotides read TGCAGTGCTAGGGTAGGACACCGGCCCTACGAGCAGTACTTC. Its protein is CSARVGHRPYEQYF.

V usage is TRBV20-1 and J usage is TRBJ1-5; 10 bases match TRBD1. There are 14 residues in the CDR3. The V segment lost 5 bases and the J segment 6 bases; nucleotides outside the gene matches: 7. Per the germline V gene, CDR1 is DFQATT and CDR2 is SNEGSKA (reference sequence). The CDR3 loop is CSAPGTGAGQPQHF. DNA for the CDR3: TGCAGTGCTCCCGGGACAGGGGCTGGTCAGCCCCAGCATTTT.

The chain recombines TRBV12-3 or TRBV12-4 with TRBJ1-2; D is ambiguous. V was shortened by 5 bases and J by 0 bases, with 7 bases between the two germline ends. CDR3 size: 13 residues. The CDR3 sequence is CASSQATNYGYTF. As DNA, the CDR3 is TGTGCCAGCAGTCAGGCAACTAACTATGGCTACACCTTC.

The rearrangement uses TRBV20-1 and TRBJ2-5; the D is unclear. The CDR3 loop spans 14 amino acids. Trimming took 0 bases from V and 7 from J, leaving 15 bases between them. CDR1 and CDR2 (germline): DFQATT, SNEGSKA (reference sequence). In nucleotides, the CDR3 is TGCAGTGCTAGAGACCCACTTGGATCGGGGACCCAGTACTTC. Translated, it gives CSARDPLGSGTQYF.

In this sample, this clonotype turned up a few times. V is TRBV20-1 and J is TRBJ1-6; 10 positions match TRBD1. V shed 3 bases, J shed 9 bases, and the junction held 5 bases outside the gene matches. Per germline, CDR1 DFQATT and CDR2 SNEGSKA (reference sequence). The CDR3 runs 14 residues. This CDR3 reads CSARPGQGTSPLHF. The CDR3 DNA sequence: TGCAGTGCTAGGCCGGGACAGGGGACTTCACCCCTCCACTTT.

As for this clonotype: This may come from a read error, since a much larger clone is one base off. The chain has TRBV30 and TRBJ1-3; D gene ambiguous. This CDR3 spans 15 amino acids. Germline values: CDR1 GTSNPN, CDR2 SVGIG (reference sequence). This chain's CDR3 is CAWSVPRQVGYTVYF. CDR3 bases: TGTGCCTGGAGTGTACCCCGGCAGGTCGGGTACACCGTATATTTT.

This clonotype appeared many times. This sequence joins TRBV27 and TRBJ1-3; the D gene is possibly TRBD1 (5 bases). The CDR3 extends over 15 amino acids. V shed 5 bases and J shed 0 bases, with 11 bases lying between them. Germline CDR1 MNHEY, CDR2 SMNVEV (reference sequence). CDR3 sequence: CASSRQPSSGNTIYF. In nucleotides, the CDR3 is TGTGCCAGCAGTCGACAGCCGAGCTCTGGAAACACCATATATTTT.

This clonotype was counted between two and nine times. This CDR3 is CASSLSSNTEGLNTEAFF. The CDR3 nucleotides read TGTGCCAGCAGTTTGTCATCGAACACTGAGGGGTTGAACACTGAAGCTTTCTTT. The J gene is TRBJ1-1, the V gene TRBV27, with a tentative D call TRBD1 (5 bases). Germline CDR1 reads MNHEY; CDR2 reads SMNVEV (reference sequence). The ends were cut back, 3 bases at V and 0 bases at J, with 20 bases in the middle. The CDR3 length is 18 residues.

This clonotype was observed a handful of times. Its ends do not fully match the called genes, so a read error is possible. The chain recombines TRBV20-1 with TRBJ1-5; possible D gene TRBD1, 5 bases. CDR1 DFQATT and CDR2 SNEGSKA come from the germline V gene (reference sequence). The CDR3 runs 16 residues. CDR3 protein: CSARDVRGYSNQPRHF. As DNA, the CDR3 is TGCAGTGCTAGAGACGTCCGGGGGTATAGCAATCAGCCCCGGCATTTT.

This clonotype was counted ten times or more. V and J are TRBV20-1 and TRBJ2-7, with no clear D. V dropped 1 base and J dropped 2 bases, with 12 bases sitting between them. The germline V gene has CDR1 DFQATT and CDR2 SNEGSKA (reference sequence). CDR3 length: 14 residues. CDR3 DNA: TGCAGTGCTAGAGTTGATGGCAGGCCCTACGAGCAGTACTTC. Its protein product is CSARVDGRPYEQYF.

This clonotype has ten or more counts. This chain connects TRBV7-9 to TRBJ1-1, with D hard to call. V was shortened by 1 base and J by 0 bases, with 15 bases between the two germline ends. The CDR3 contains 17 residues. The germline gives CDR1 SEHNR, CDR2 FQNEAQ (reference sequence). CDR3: CASSLVPAATMNTEAFF. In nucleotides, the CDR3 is TGTGCCAGCAGCTTAGTTCCGGCAGCCACCATGAACACTGAAGCTTTCTTT.

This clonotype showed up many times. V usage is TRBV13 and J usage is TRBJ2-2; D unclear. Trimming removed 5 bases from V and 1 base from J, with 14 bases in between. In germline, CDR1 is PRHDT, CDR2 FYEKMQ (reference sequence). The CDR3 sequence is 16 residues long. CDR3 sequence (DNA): TGTGCCAGCAGCGTAGTGGCCTTACTGAACACCGGGGAGCTGTTTTTT. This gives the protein CASSVVALLNTGELFF.

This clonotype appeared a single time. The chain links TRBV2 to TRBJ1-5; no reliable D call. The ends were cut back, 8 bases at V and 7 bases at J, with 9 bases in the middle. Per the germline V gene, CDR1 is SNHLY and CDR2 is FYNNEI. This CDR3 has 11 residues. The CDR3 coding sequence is TGTGCCAGCGGTGTGGGCCAGCCCCAGCATTTT. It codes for CASGVGQPQHF.